This section outlines one T cell receptor beta chain sequence together with its context. This sample was included in a study of blood T cell repertoires in COVID-19. Looking at the study overall: Samples came from the United States, Italy and Spain, spanning acute and convalescent COVID-19. From T cells, B-cell-depleted T cells, or PBMCs came the material, which was cDNA or gDNA.

Per the original methods: Nucleated cell number was recorded as an estimate derived from reference gene primer amplification. Some clones are missing from TCRdb's copy, which holds only in-frame ones; the method was immunoSEQ multiplex PCR. The DNA was the basis for D and trimming; V, J and clone size are from that table. Here the sample spans around 7,800 clones, roughly 82% being singletons. In germline, CDR1 is MNHEY, CDR2 SVGEGT. The CDR3 is 14 residues long. Trimming removed 2 bases from V and 7 bases from J, with 12 bases in between. The chain uses TRBV6-2 or TRBV6-3 and TRBJ1-5; D remains ambiguous. Sequenced input: peripheral blood. The sequence came from a woman aged 55-70 years with active COVID-19. The CDR3 loop is CASSYLTSGQPQHF. The CDR3 DNA reads TGTGCCAGCAGTTACCTCACCTCCGGGCAGCCCCAGCATTTT.